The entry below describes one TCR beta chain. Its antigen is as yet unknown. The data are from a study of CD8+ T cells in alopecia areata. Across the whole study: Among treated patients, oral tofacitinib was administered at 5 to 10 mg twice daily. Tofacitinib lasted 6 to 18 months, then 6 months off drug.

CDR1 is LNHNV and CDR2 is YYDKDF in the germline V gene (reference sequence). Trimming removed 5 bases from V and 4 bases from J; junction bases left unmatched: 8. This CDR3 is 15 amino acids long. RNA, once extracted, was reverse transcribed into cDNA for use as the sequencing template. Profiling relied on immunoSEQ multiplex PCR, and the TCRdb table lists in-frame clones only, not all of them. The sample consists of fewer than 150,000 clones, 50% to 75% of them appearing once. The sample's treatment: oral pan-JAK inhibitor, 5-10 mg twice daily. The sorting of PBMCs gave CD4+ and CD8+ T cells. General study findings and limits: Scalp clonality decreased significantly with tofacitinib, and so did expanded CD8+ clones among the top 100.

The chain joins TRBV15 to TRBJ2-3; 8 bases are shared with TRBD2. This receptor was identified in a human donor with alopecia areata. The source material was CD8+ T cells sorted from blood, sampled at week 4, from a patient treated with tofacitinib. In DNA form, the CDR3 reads TGTGCCACCAGCGCGAGCGGGGGATTGTCAGATACGCAGTATTTT. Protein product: CATSASGGLSDTQYF.